This T cell receptor (beta chain) appears in the sequencing data of a study of T-cell memory formation after mild COVID-19. V lost 4 bases, J lost 4 bases, and 6 bases stayed unmatched. Germline loops: CDR1 SGHTA, CDR2 FQGNSA. The CDR3 consists of 15 residues. MiXCR was run by TCRdb on the 5' RACE reads, yielding one entry per CDR3 protein. Among approximately 190,000 distinct CDR3 sequences, approximately 16% were seen once, and the ten largest hold 2.4%. The receptor comes from an adult woman who had mild COVID-19 (a few samples of this study predate the infection). Cell type and time point are not known. The V and J genes are TRBV7-2 and TRBJ2-5; 10 bases align to TRBD2. Sequencing was done on a sample of PBMCs or a T cell subset sorted from them (not recorded which). CDR3 region: CASSSQAGGSETQYF. CDR3 bases: TGTGCCAGCAGCTCCCAAGCGGGAGGGTCAGAGACCCAGTACTTC.